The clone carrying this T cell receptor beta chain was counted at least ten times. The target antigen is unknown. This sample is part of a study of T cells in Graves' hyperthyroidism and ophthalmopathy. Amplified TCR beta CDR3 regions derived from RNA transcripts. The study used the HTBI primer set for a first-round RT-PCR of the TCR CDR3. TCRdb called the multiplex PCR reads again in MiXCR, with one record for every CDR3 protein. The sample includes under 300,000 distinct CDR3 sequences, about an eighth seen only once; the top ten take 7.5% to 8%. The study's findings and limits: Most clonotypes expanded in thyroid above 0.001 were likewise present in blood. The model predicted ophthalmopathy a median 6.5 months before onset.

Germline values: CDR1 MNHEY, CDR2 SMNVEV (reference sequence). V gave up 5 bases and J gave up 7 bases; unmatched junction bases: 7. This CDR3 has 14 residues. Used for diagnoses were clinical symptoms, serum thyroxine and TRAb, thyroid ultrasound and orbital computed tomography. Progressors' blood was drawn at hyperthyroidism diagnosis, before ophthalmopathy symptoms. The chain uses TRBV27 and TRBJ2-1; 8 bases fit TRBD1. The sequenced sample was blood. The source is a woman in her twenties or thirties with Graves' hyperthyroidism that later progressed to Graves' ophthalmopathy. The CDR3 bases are TGTGCCAGCAGTCCGAGACAGGGGTTGAATGAGCAGTTCTTC. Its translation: CASSPRQGLNEQFF.